The TCR beta chain described here comes from a study of blood T cell repertoires in COVID-19 (dated by TCRdb to the early 2020s). For context, the study as a whole: Samples covering the acute and convalescent phases of COVID-19 were provided by collaborators in the United States, Italy and Spain. HLA class I and class II types, where available, came from metadata supplied by the sample provider rather than from assay-based typing. The material from the prospective study consisted of cDNA or gDNA derived from T cells, B-cell-depleted T cells, or PBMCs. Deeply sampled blood TCRbeta repertoires from subjects exposed to, actively infected with, or recovered from COVID-19 were included in the dataset. The repertoires were released in a freely available public database intended as a resource for research on the immune response to SARS-CoV-2. A de-identified subject ID, COVID-19 status, age in years and sex were almost always included in the sample metadata. Samples came from the ongoing ImmuneRACE study (first 160 participants) plus 1,254 subjects from 6 global collaborators.

Collaborating institutions collected whole blood in K2EDTA tubes following their own protocols. For TCRbeta analysis, collaborators shipped samples in one of three forms: frozen whole blood, isolated PBMCs, or DNA extracted from either of those sample types. What the research found in general, with its limitations: The quantity of clinical and demographic metadata differed by source and by participant and was supplied without curation.

TCRbeta CDR3 regions were amplified from genomic DNA using the immunoSEQ Assay, a bias-controlled multiplex PCR. In the original analysis: The number of nucleated cells in each sample was estimated by amplification of reference gene primers within the assay. Sequence reads were collapsed and filtered to measure the absolute abundance of every unique TCRbeta CDR3 rearrangement. For each sample, productive Simpson clonality was calculated as the square root of Simpson's diversity index over productive rearrangements. TCRdb holds this immuneACCESS table with in-frame rearrangements only. Some clones are missing; in checked studies, unresolved V genes explain under half, and the rest has no known cause. V, J and clone size reflect that table, while D and trimming were determined from the DNA. This sample gives under 200,000 clones in total; 80% to 85% of them show up just once. Over 12% of the sample goes to the ten largest clones.

The germline V gene supplies CDR1 SGHTS and CDR2 YDEGEE. V is trimmed back by 6 bases and J by 7 bases, and the junction contains 15 bases that no gene match accounts for. Reading from cysteine to phenylalanine, the CDR3 counts 15 amino acids. Just the 45-base CDR3 DNA is kept, in frame starting at base 1. Comment on this clone: It has no known antigen specificity. No quality values exist for individual bases; no much larger clone is one base distant.

The rearranged segments are TRBV5-8 and TRBJ2-7; 8 central bases correspond to TRBD1. The sequence was collected from a man aged 18 to 35 with active or convalescent COVID-19. Material for sequencing was peripheral blood. This receptor has the CDR3 CASIKQGVPFGEQYF. The DNA reads TGTGCCAGCATCAAACAGGGGGTACCTTTTGGAGAGCAGTACTTC.